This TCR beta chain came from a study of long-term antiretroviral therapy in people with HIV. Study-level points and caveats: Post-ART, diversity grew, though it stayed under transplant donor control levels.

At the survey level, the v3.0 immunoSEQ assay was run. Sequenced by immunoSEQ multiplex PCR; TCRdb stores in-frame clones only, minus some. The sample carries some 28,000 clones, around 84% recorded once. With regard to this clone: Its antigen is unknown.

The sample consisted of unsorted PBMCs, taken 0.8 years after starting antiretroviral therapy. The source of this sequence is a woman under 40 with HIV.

The CDR3 coding sequence is TGTGCCAGCAGAGAACAGGGGGCGCGGAACGGCTATGGCTACACCTTC. Its translation is CASREQGARNGYGYTF. This chain uses TRBV6-1 with TRBJ1-2, with TRBD1 matching over 9 bases. The CDR3 covers 16 residues. CDR1 is MNHNS and CDR2 is SASEGT in the germline V gene. Germline trimming cut 6 bases from V and 4 bases from J; bases unmatched to any gene: 12.